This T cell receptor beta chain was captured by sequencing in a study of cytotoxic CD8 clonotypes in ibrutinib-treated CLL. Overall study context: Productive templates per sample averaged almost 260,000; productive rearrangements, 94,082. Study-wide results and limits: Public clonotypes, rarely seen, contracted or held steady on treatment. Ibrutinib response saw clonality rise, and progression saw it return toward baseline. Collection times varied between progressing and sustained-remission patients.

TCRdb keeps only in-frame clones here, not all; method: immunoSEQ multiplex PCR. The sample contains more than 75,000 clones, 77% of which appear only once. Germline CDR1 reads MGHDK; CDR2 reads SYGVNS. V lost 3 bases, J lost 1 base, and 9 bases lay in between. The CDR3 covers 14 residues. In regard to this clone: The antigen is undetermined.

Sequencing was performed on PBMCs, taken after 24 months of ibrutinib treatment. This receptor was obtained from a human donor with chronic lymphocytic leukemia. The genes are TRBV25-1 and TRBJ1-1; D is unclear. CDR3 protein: CASSEVEKNTEAFF. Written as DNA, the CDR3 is TGTGCCAGCAGTGAGGTAGAAAAGAACACTGAAGCTTTCTTT.